This TCR beta chain was captured by sequencing in a study of T cell repertoires in cytomegalovirus infection. Overall study context: The public TCR beta signatures pointed to both CMV infection and matching HLA type.

J was trimmed by 2 bases and V by 7 bases; bases with no gene match: 4. Germline V gene sequence: CDR1 SQVTM, CDR2 ANQGSEA. This CDR3 contains 12 residues. TCRdb called the reads again in MiXCR, with one record for every CDR3 protein. The sample holds some 700,000 distinct CDR3 sequences, 35% seen once. The chain is built from TRBV29-1 and TRBJ2-5; TRBD1 aligns across 7 bases. This clonotype originated in a human donor in good health (CMV status not recorded). Some clones in this sample may be carry-over from other donors' samples. Source material: PBMCs. The CDR3 nucleotides read TGCAGCGCCCGGACAGGACAAGAGACCCAGTACTTC. This encodes CSARTGQETQYF.